Listed below are T cell receptor beta chains from one sample, sequenced in a study of blood T cell repertoires in COVID-19. Libraries were prepared by immunoSEQ multiplex PCR; TCRdb keeps only in-frame clonotypes and omits some of them. The sample consists of 250,000 to 300,000 clones, around 93% of them appearing once. The sample taken for sequencing was PBMCs or T cells enriched from blood (not recorded which). These receptors came from a human donor in a cohort exposed to, infected with or recovered from COVID-19 (not recorded which). The donor label of this sample is uncertain. The CDR3 runs from the conserved cysteine through the conserved F or W. The D gene is left open where the match is weak. Expanded clones are given a class, and other clones once, few, many or no size at all.

abundance: -
j_gene: TRBJ2-5
d_gene: TRBD2
len: 16
v_gene: TRBV6-1
CDR3aa: CASSEEASGASWTQYF
CDR3nt: TGTGCCAGCAGTGAAGAGGCTAGCGGAGCTTCGTGGACCCAGTACTTC

abundance: -
j_gene: TRBJ2-7
d_gene: -
len: 13
v_gene: TRBV5-1
CDR3aa: CASSPGRGNEQYF
CDR3nt: TGCGCCAGCAGCCCCGGGCGGGGAAACGAGCAGTACTTC

abundance: -
j_gene: TRBJ2-1
d_gene: -
len: 14
v_gene: TRBV27
CDR3aa: CASSLGASYNEQFF
CDR3nt: TGTGCCAGCAGTTTGGGGGCGTCCTACAATGAGCAGTTCTTC

abundance: -
j_gene: TRBJ2-5
d_gene: TRBD1
len: 13
v_gene: TRBV30
CDR3aa: CAWSEGGEETQYF
CDR3nt: TGTGCCTGGAGTGAAGGGGGCGAGGAGACCCAGTACTTC

abundance: -
j_gene: TRBJ1-2
d_gene: -
len: 15
v_gene: TRBV19
CDR3aa: CASSIPQEGSHGYTF
CDR3nt: TGTGCCAGTAGTATCCCCCAGGAGGGTTCGCACGGCTACACCTTC

abundance: -
j_gene: TRBJ1-2
d_gene: TRBD1
len: 16
v_gene: TRBV19
CDR3aa: CASSISRQGDHYGYTF
CDR3nt: TGTGCCAGTAGTATATCCCGACAGGGGGATCACTATGGCTACACCTTC

abundance: -
j_gene: TRBJ1-1
d_gene: TRBD1
len: 16
v_gene: TRBV19
CDR3aa: CASTSPGRGLGTEAFF
CDR3nt: TGTGCCAGTACCTCCCCCGGCAGGGGGTTGGGCACTGAAGCTTTCTTT

abundance: -
j_gene: TRBJ1-4
d_gene: -
len: 15
v_gene: TRBV24-1
CDR3aa: CATSDPGQPNEKLFF
CDR3nt: TGTGCCACCAGTGATCCCGGACAGCCAAATGAAAAACTGTTTTTT

abundance: -
j_gene: TRBJ1-2
d_gene: -
len: 15
v_gene: TRBV24-1
CDR3aa: CATSDSGHTNYGYTF
CDR3nt: TGTGCCACCAGTGATTCCGGACATACTAACTATGGCTACACCTTC

abundance: -
j_gene: TRBJ2-1
d_gene: -
len: 15
v_gene: TRBV7-3
CDR3aa: CASSLSSGSYNEQFF
CDR3nt: TGTGCCAGCAGCTTAAGTAGCGGTTCCTACAATGAGCAGTTCTTC

abundance: -
j_gene: TRBJ1-1
d_gene: -
len: 15
v_gene: TRBV19
CDR3aa: CASSIPGGAVTEAFF
CDR3nt: TGTGCCAGTAGTATCCCGGGGGGGGCTGTCACTGAAGCTTTCTTT

abundance: -
j_gene: TRBJ1-5
d_gene: -
len: 15
v_gene: TRBV2
CDR3aa: CASSEGGTGNQPQHF
CDR3nt: TGTGCCAGCAGTGAAGGGGGCACAGGGAATCAGCCCCAGCATTTT

abundance: -
j_gene: TRBJ2-3
d_gene: -
len: 13
v_gene: TRBV24-1
CDR3aa: CATSDVSTDTQYF
CDR3nt: TGTGCCACCAGTGACGTTAGCACAGATACGCAGTATTTT

abundance: -
j_gene: TRBJ2-5
d_gene: TRBD2
len: 15
v_gene: TRBV29-1
CDR3aa: CSVERGLAGAGAQYF
CDR3nt: TGCAGCGTGGAGAGGGGACTAGCGGGGGCCGGGGCCCAGTACTTC

abundance: -
j_gene: TRBJ2-5
d_gene: -
len: 15
v_gene: TRBV4-1
CDR3aa: CASSRLGQLKETQYF
CDR3nt: TGCGCCAGCAGCCGATTAGGACAGTTAAAAGAGACCCAGTACTTC

abundance: -
j_gene: TRBJ2-3
d_gene: -
len: 15
v_gene: TRBV18
CDR3aa: CASSQVESSTDTQYF
CDR3nt: TGTGCCAGCTCACAAGTGGAGTCTAGCACAGATACGCAGTATTTT

abundance: -
j_gene: TRBJ2-6
d_gene: -
len: 14
v_gene: TRBV24-1
CDR3aa: CATSAYSGANVLTF
CDR3nt: TGTGCCACCAGTGCTTACTCTGGGGCCAACGTCCTGACTTTC

abundance: -
j_gene: TRBJ1-6
d_gene: TRBD1
len: 14
v_gene: TRBV5-4
CDR3aa: CASSLGTVNSPLHF
CDR3nt: TGTGCCAGCAGCTTAGGGACAGTAAATTCACCCCTCCACTTT

abundance: -
j_gene: TRBJ2-7
d_gene: -
len: 15
v_gene: TRBV4-2
CDR3aa: CASSQDIGGLSEQYF
CDR3nt: TGTGCCAGCAGCCAAGATATTGGGGGCCTTAGCGAGCAGTACTTC

abundance: -
j_gene: TRBJ1-1
d_gene: -
len: 13
v_gene: TRBV4-1
CDR3aa: CASSQVQLAEAFF
CDR3nt: TGCGCCAGCAGCCAAGTACAATTGGCTGAAGCTTTCTTT

abundance: once
j_gene: TRBJ1-6
d_gene: -
len: 14
v_gene: TRBV24-1
CDR3aa: CATSAGTTNSPLHF
CDR3nt: TGTGCCACCAGTGCAGGGACTACTAATTCACCCCTCCACTTT

abundance: -
j_gene: TRBJ1-4
d_gene: -
len: 16
v_gene: TRBV7-9
CDR3aa: CASSDSGAPTNEKLFF
CDR3nt: TGTGCCAGCAGCGACTCAGGGGCCCCCACTAATGAAAAACTGTTTTTT

abundance: -
j_gene: TRBJ1-2
d_gene: -
len: 15
v_gene: TRBV27
CDR3aa: CASTHREGLPYGYTF
CDR3nt: TGTGCCAGCACCCACAGGGAAGGGCTTCCCTATGGCTACACCTTC

abundance: -
j_gene: TRBJ2-7
d_gene: -
len: 16
v_gene: TRBV9
CDR3aa: CASSVGDSLLSYEQYF
CDR3nt: TGTGCCAGCAGCGTAGGTGACAGTCTTCTTTCCTACGAGCAGTACTTC

abundance: -
j_gene: TRBJ1-3
d_gene: -
len: 15
v_gene: TRBV5-8
CDR3aa: CASSPGPVSGNTIYF
CDR3nt: TGTGCCAGCAGCCCAGGGCCCGTCTCTGGAAACACCATATATTTT

abundance: -
j_gene: TRBJ1-5
d_gene: -
len: 13
v_gene: TRBV19
CDR3aa: CATADGNNQPQHF
CDR3nt: TGTGCCACCGCCGACGGGAATAATCAGCCCCAGCATTTT

abundance: once
j_gene: TRBJ1-1
d_gene: -
len: 15
v_gene: TRBV11-2
CDR3aa: CASSLGRSMNTEAFF
CDR3nt: TGTGCCAGCAGCTTAGGGCGGTCTATGAACACTGAAGCTTTCTTT

abundance: -
j_gene: TRBJ1-1
d_gene: TRBD1
len: 15
v_gene: TRBV10-2
CDR3aa: CASSERTGSKTEAFF
CDR3nt: TGCGCCAGCAGTGAGAGGACAGGGTCGAAGACTGAAGCTTTCTTT

abundance: once
j_gene: TRBJ2-3
d_gene: TRBD2
len: 15
v_gene: TRBV9
CDR3aa: CASSVDPAGVDTQYF
CDR3nt: TGTGCCAGCAGCGTAGACCCAGCGGGGGTGGATACGCAGTATTTT

abundance: once
j_gene: TRBJ1-3
d_gene: -
len: 17
v_gene: TRBV6-1
CDR3aa: CASSGPLGWPTGNTIYF
CDR3nt: TGTGCCAGCAGTGGTCCCCTCGGGTGGCCCACTGGAAACACCATATATTTT

abundance: -
j_gene: TRBJ2-5
d_gene: -
len: 11
v_gene: TRBV10-3
CDR3aa: CAISESETQYF
CDR3nt: TGTGCCATCTCCGAGTCGGAGACCCAGTACTTC

abundance: once
j_gene: TRBJ2-2
d_gene: -
len: 13
v_gene: TRBV10-2
CDR3aa: CASTRGITGELFF
CDR3nt: TGCGCCAGCACCAGAGGGATCACCGGGGAGCTGTTTTTT

abundance: -
j_gene: TRBJ1-5
d_gene: -
len: 15
v_gene: TRBV28
CDR3aa: CASSFGQPNNQPQHF
CDR3nt: TGTGCCAGCAGTTTCGGACAGCCTAACAATCAGCCCCAGCATTTT

abundance: -
j_gene: TRBJ2-2
d_gene: TRBD1
len: 14
v_gene: TRBV4-2
CDR3aa: CASSPQDRAGELFF
CDR3nt: TGTGCCAGCAGCCCCCAAGACAGGGCCGGGGAGCTGTTTTTT

abundance: -
j_gene: TRBJ1-1
d_gene: -
len: 15
v_gene: TRBV19
CDR3aa: CASRPFLGARTEAFF
CDR3nt: TGTGCCAGTAGACCCTTTCTGGGAGCGAGGACTGAAGCTTTCTTT

abundance: -
j_gene: TRBJ1-2
d_gene: TRBD1
len: 14
v_gene: TRBV3-1/TRBV3-2
CDR3aa: CASSQGQGAYGYTF
CDR3nt: TGTGCCAGCAGCCAAGGACAGGGGGCCTATGGCTACACCTTC

abundance: -
j_gene: TRBJ2-1
d_gene: TRBD2
len: 15
v_gene: TRBV30
CDR3aa: CAWSGGEGLAYEQFF
CDR3nt: TGTGCCTGGAGTGGAGGTGAGGGACTAGCCTACGAGCAGTTCTTC